This T cell receptor (beta chain) emerged from a study of cytomegalovirus exposure and HLA in healthy donors. General observations from the study: As immune exposure information, only CMV serostatus was available.

Concerning this clone itself: Its target is not known.

Primers included in the PCR were 60 Vbeta and 13 Jbeta primers. Clones were read by immunoSEQ multiplex PCR, and TCRdb kept only the in-frame ones, dropping some. The repertoire has 100,000 to 150,000 clones, less than 85% of them found once; the top ten carry 20%. At the time of sampling, donors were nominally healthy, though unrecorded immune exposures were likely. The sequence was collected from a young man in good health and CMV-seropositive. Material: PBMCs.

The CDR3: CAISESWQAGDEQFF. The CDR3, as DNA: TGTGCCATCAGTGAGTCCTGGCAGGCGGGGGATGAGCAGTTCTTC. V usage is TRBV10-3 and J usage is TRBJ2-1, with 7 bases that match TRBD2. CDR3 size: 15 residues. In germline, CDR1 is ENHRY, CDR2 SYGVKD. The J segment lost 8 bases and the V segment lost 0 bases, leaving 7 bases of the junction unmatched.